This T cell receptor (beta chain) was sequenced during a study of graft-versus-host responses after intestinal transplantation (TCRdb year 2021). For the study in its entirety: Multivisceral, liver-intestinal, or isolated intestinal transplants were received by the recipients. Anti-thymocyte globulin induction was given to all recipients, followed by maintenance tacrolimus and steroids for approximately three years. Bulk TCR-beta CDR3 sequencing was used to track graft-versus-host and host-versus-graft alloreactive T cell clones in the graft, circulation and bone marrow after intestinal transplantation. To identify alloreactive clones, pre-transplant mixed lymphocyte reaction products were sequenced and compared with unstimulated pre-transplant donor and recipient T cells. The cohort enrolled 24 intestinal transplant recipients, one of whom was a retransplant, and 3 patients without pretransplant specimens were excluded. Donor T cell macrochimerism was defined as a peak of at least 4% donor T cells among recipient peripheral blood mononuclear cells. Rather than being sequenced by the commercial service, samples from three later patients were sequenced in-house on an Illumina MiSeq and processed with MiXCR. The investigation overall reported the following: Early after transplant, peak levels of circulating GvH clones were associated with declines in HvG clones. Patients with donor T cell macrochimerism had high GvH to HvG T cell clonal ratios in their allografts. GvH clones were found in recipient bone marrow, and some of the GvH clones appeared earlier in ileal mucosa or blood, which is consistent with an intestinal mucosal origin. The relatively low number and heterogeneity of intestinal transplant patients limited the conclusions.

In the germline V gene, CDR1 corresponds to SGHVS and CDR2 to FQNEAQ. Counted from cysteine to phenylalanine, this CDR3 has 12 amino acids. Only CDR3 DNA remains: 36 bases, in frame from the first base. Sample time point, as interpreted from the label and publication: cells obtained before transplantation from donor or recipient. CD3+CD4+ and CD3+CD8+ populations were FACS-sorted from unstimulated pre-transplant donor and recipient cells taken from spleen or lymph nodes. The library was obtained by the immunoSEQ multiplex PCR assay. For most patients, genomic DNA was isolated using the Qiagen DNeasy Blood and Tissue Kit and was shipped frozen to Adaptive Biotechnologies for TCR sequencing. Adaptive Biotechnologies carried out high-throughput TCR-beta CDR3 sequencing of genomic DNA for most patients. In the original analysis: TCR sequencing data were retrieved from Adaptive's ImmunoSEQ software for 15 to 20 patients, whereas three other patients were processed with MiXCR and VDJtools. To correct CD4 versus CD8 sorting errors, sequences present in both subsets at a frequency ratio below 5:1 were removed. CDR3 nucleotide sequences shared between donor and recipient were removed because their origin could not be assigned. To be classed as alloreactive, a clone needed at least 2-fold expansion over unstimulated cells and a minimum CFSE-low frequency of 0.002% (template counts) or 0.001% (read counts). Mappable clones were those detected in sequenced pre-transplant spleen, lymph node, or MLR CFSE-low populations of the donor or recipient. The cumulative frequency of alloreactive clones was calculated as a percentage of all sequences, weighted by copy number. This immuneACCESS table, as held by TCRdb, lists in-frame sequences with V and J called but not all clones. Of the missing ones, under half trace to an unresolved V gene in checked studies; the others have no known cause. V and J calls and clone size are copied from that table; D and trimming were computed from the DNA. Recorded for this sample are 80,000 to 90,000 clones; roughly 89% of them occurred a single time. About 0.3% of the sample is taken by the ten largest.

This clone was found once. This receptor's antigen is unknown. Compared with germline, one end of the junction differs, possibly owing to a read error. This sequence was found in a human donor who received an intestinal transplant. The sequencing here drew on unstimulated CD4+ T cells sorted from spleen or lymph node cells, taken before intestinal transplant. The sequence is built from TRBV7-8 and TRBJ2-1, and possibly TRBD1, on 5 matching bases. The CDR3 corresponds to CASRGVVGQRLF. The DNA sequence reads TGTGCCAGCAGGGGCGTGGTGGGGCAAAGGCTCTTC.